What follows describes a single T cell receptor (beta chain). Its antigen is currently unknown. This sample was included in a study of T cell responses to AZD1222 COVID-19 vaccine. General study findings and limits: Donors were mostly white British, more females; clonal diversity possibly underestimated. Targeting of unmutated variant regions was reportedly seen in nearly half of spike-specific TCRs. Regions 160-218 and 743-854 dominated among vaccine-associated CD4 TCRs spanning spike. Sampled repertoires all dated from after the peak T cell response.

V was clipped by 1 base and J by 4 bases, with 4 bases between them. Germline CDR1 reads SNHLY; CDR2 reads FYNNEI. This CDR3 is 13 amino acids long. The repertoire was sequenced with immunoSEQ multiplex PCR; TCRdb's copy has only in-frame clones and lacks some. Of roughly 150,000 clones detected, 85% to 95% appear once; the ten largest clones hold 5.1%. The chain couples TRBV2 to TRBJ2-2, with unresolved D. The input for sequencing was peripheral blood, taken on day 0 of AZD1222 vaccination. This TCR derives from an adult in good health. CDR3 DNA sequence: TGTGCCAGCAGTGAAGGGCGCACCGGGGAGCTGTTTTTT. Translating gives CASSEGRTGELFF.